These T cell receptor beta chains were read from a single sample in a study of blood T cell repertoires in COVID-19. TCRdb's table, derived via immunoSEQ multiplex PCR, lists solely in-frame clones and lacks some. The profile shows roughly 100,000 clones, roughly 80% of them singletons. Material: peripheral blood. These receptors were taken from a man aged 55-75 years with active or convalescent COVID-19. Both conserved end residues are part of each CDR3. Each record gives: J gene, V gene, clone size, D gene, CDR3 DNA, CDR3 protein. D genes are given only for firm matches. Clone size is stated in some rows and not others, as once, few, many or a class when expanded.

>TRBJ2-2|TRBV7-3|few|TRBD2
TGTGCCAGCAGCTCTAGCGGGAACACCGGGGAGCTGTTTTTT
CASSSSGNTGELFF
>TRBJ2-7|TRBV11-2|NA|NA
TGTGCCAGCAGCTTAGATAGGGGGAACGACGAGCAGTACTTC
CASSLDRGNDEQYF
>TRBJ1-2|TRBV19|few|NA
TGTGCCAGTAGCCTAGAAGGACAGTCCTATGGCTACACCTTC
CASSLEGQSYGYTF
>TRBJ1-6|TRBV5-1|once|NA
TGCGCCAGCAGCTTAGAGGCAGAACTTAGTAATTCACCCCTCCACTTT
CASSLEAELSNSPLHF
>TRBJ1-2|TRBV14|NA|NA
TGTGCCAGCAGCCTTTCGGTGGCTAACTATGGCTACACCTTC
CASSLSVANYGYTF
>TRBJ2-5|TRBV19|NA|TRBD2
TGTGCCAGTAGGAACCAGGGACTAGCGCAAGAGACCCAGTACTTC
CASRNQGLAQETQYF
>TRBJ1-1|TRBV2|NA|NA
TGTGCCAGCACCGAAGGGGGGGGGAACACTGAAGCTTTCTTT
CASTEGGGNTEAFF
>TRBJ2-7|TRBV28|NA|TRBD2
TGTGCCAGCAGACGTGGACTAGCGGGAGTTGGCGAGCAGTACTTC
CASRRGLAGVGEQYF
>TRBJ2-2|TRBV7-8|NA|NA
TGTGCCAGCAGCGCGTCGGGTTATGCCAACACCGGGGAGCTGTTTTTT
CASSASGYANTGELFF
>TRBJ2-2|TRBV7-9|few|TRBD2
TGTGCCAGCAGCGAGGGACTAGCGCCTTCCGGGGAGCTGTTTTTT
CASSEGLAPSGELFF
>TRBJ2-1|TRBV10-1|NA|NA
TGCGCCAGCAGTGAGGGCGGCCCCTACAATGAGCAGTTCTTC
CASSEGGPYNEQFF
>TRBJ2-2|TRBV27|NA|NA
TGTGCCAGCAGTTTACAAGGAGTTATAAACACCGGGGAGCTGTTTTTT
CASSLQGVINTGELFF
>TRBJ2-2|TRBV3-1/TRBV3-2|NA|NA
TGTGCCAGCTTACAGCCGAACACCGGGGAGCTGTTTTTT
CASLQPNTGELFF
>TRBJ2-7|TRBV7-6|NA|NA
TGTGCCAGCAGCTTAGCGGGAGGAGGGCCATTTAACGAGCAGTACTTC
CASSLAGGGPFNEQYF
>TRBJ2-6|TRBV24-1|NA|TRBD1
TGTGCCACCAGTGCCCGGGACAGTTCCTCTGGGGCCAACGTCCTGACTTTC
CATSARDSSSGANVLTF
>TRBJ2-2|TRBV7-7|NA|TRBD2
TGTGCCAGCAGCCCACCCTATGGAGCGGGAGGTAACACCGGGGAGCTGTTTTTT
CASSPPYGAGGNTGELFF
>TRBJ1-3|TRBV5-1|few|NA
TGCGCCAGCAGCCTAACCGGGACACCAGGAAGAAACACCATATATTTT
CASSLTGTPGRNTIYF
>TRBJ2-1|TRBV11-2|NA|NA
TGTGCCAGCACCATCGCCGGGGGCTACAATGAGCAGTTCTTC
CASTIAGGYNEQFF
>TRBJ2-2|TRBV5-4|once|TRBD2
TGTGCCAGCAGCTTTGGAGCTAGCGGGAGGAGTGGGGTCGGGGAGCTGTTTTTT
CASSFGASGRSGVGELFF
>TRBJ1-1|TRBV18|once|NA
TGTGCCAGCTCACCATTAGCACAACAGAACACTGAAGCTTTCTTT
CASSPLAQQNTEAFF
>TRBJ2-1|TRBV27|NA|TRBD2
TGTGCCAGCAGTCCGGGACTAGCTCTAAATGAGCAGTTCTTC
CASSPGLALNEQFF
>TRBJ2-5|TRBV9|NA|NA
TGTGCCAGCAGCGTAGGGGACTCCATGAGAGGAGAGACCCAGTACTTC
CASSVGDSMRGETQYF
>TRBJ2-7|TRBV28|NA|TRBD1
TGTGCCAGCAGTCTTACAGGGGTCGAGCAGTACTTC
CASSLTGVEQYF
>TRBJ2-2|TRBV6-5|NA|NA
TGTGCCAGCCGGTCTCCGAACACCGGGGAGCTGTTTTTT
CASRSPNTGELFF
>TRBJ1-2|TRBV28|once|TRBD1
TGTGCCAGCAGTTTTTACGACAGGGATGGGGGCTACACCTTC
CASSFYDRDGGYTF
>TRBJ2-3|TRBV7-8|once|NA
TGTGCCAGCAGCTTAGGTTCTAGCGATACGCAGTATTTT
CASSLGSSDTQYF
>TRBJ1-6|TRBV9|NA|TRBD1
TGTGCCAGCAGCGTTAGGGCGGGACAGGGGATGGACTCACCCCTCCACTTT
CASSVRAGQGMDSPLHF
>TRBJ1-1|TRBV3-1/TRBV3-2|NA|NA
TGTGCCAGCAGCCTAAGAATCAGGGTGGCTGAAGCTTTCTTT
CASSLRIRVAEAFF
>TRBJ1-3|TRBV19|few|NA
TGTGCCAGTAGTATTTCAGGGTCCCGGCCTGGAAACACCATATATTTT
CASSISGSRPGNTIYF
>TRBJ2-2|TRBV7-9|NA|NA
TGTGCCAGCAGCTTATCCCCCGCCGGGGAGCTGTTTTTT
CASSLSPAGELFF
>TRBJ2-5|TRBV28|NA|TRBD1
TGTGCCAGCAGTTTGACAGGGCGAGGAGAGACCCAGTACTTC
CASSLTGRGETQYF
>TRBJ2-2|TRBV20-1|NA|TRBD2
TGCAGTGCCAGTCAGACTAGCGGGAGTAGCGGGGAGCTGTTTTTT
CSASQTSGSSGELFF
>TRBJ2-2|TRBV9|NA|TRBD2
TGTGCCAGCAGCCTTCGGGGACTAGAGAACACCGGGGAGCTGTTTTTT
CASSLRGLENTGELFF
>TRBJ2-2|TRBV9|NA|TRBD1
TGTGCCAGCAGCCCGAAACAGGGGGCGCAGGCGAGGGACACCGGGGAGCTGTTTTTT
CASSPKQGAQARDTGELFF
>TRBJ2-3|TRBV7-2|NA|NA
TGTGCCAGCAGCTTTGGCGGGGGCACAGATACGCAGTATTTT
CASSFGGGTDTQYF
>TRBJ2-3|TRBV7-2|NA|TRBD2
TGTGCCAGCAGTCTACCGACTAGCGGGTGGGATACGCAGTATTTT
CASSLPTSGWDTQYF
>TRBJ2-7|TRBV19|NA|TRBD2
TGTGCCAGTAGTATAGATAATACGGGAGGACTCCTCGAGCAGTACTTC
CASSIDNTGGLLEQYF
>TRBJ2-3|TRBV6-6|NA|NA
TGTGCCAGCAGTCCCCCTTCGGGGGCTAGCGGCAGCACAGATACGCAGTATTTT
CASSPPSGASGSTDTQYF
>TRBJ2-3|TRBV7-8|NA|TRBD2
TGTGCCAGCAGCTTAGTGGGAGGGTCGCAGTATTTT
CASSLVGGSQYF
>TRBJ2-1|TRBV7-2|NA|TRBD2
TGTGCCAGCAGCTTTCGGAGCGGGGGGATTTACAATGAGCAGTTCTTC
CASSFRSGGIYNEQFF
>TRBJ1-5|TRBV28|NA|NA
TGTGCCAGCAGTTTATCGACAGGTCCTAATCAGCCCCAGCATTTT
CASSLSTGPNQPQHF
>TRBJ2-1|TRBV3-1/TRBV3-2|NA|TRBD2
TGTGCCAGCAGCCAAGATCACCTAGCGGCCTACAATGAGCAGTTCTTC
CASSQDHLAAYNEQFF
>TRBJ2-1|TRBV6-6|few|NA
TGTGCCAGCAGTCCCATGACCCCGGGAGAGCAGTTCTTC
CASSPMTPGEQFF
>TRBJ1-1|TRBV28|NA|NA
TGTGCCAGCAGCTGGGGGGGAGGTAACACTGAAGCTTTCTTT
CASSWGGGNTEAFF
>TRBJ1-1|TRBV5-3|many|NA
TGTGCCAGTAATGGGAGCGCGAACACTGAAGCTTTCTTT
CASNGSANTEAFF
>TRBJ2-1|TRBV6-6|NA|TRBD2
TGTGCCAGCACCTACCTGGGACTAGCGGATGAGCAGTTCTTC
CASTYLGLADEQFF
>TRBJ2-3|TRBV7-3|NA|NA
TGTGCCAGCAGCCCCCAGGACCAGTTCGGGGCGCAGTATTTT
CASSPQDQFGAQYF
>TRBJ2-3|TRBV11-3|NA|NA
TGTGCCAGCAGCGCCCGACAGTCCACAGATACGCAGTATTTT
CASSARQSTDTQYF
>TRBJ1-4|TRBV4-3|NA|TRBD1
TGCGCCAGCAGCCAAGAAGGGACAGTTAATGAAAAACTGTTTTTT
CASSQEGTVNEKLFF
>TRBJ1-2|TRBV4-1|NA|TRBD1
TGCGCCAGCAGCCCCGGGACAGGGAGCTATGGCTACACCTTC
CASSPGTGSYGYTF
>TRBJ2-5|TRBV7-7|NA|NA
TGTGCTAGCAGCTTGGGGGGAGATATGGAGACCCAGTACTTC
CASSLGGDMETQYF
>TRBJ1-4|TRBV29-1|NA|TRBD1
TGCAGCGTTGCCCGGGACAGGGAGGATGAAAAACTGTTTTTT
CSVARDREDEKLFF
>TRBJ2-7|TRBV20-1|NA|TRBD2
TGCAGTGCTAGTGGGGGGAGGGCCAGCGAGCAGTACTTC
CSASGGRASEQYF
>TRBJ2-3|TRBV3-1/TRBV3-2|NA|NA
TGTGCCAGCAGTTTGAGCGGGTTGAGCACAGATACGCAGTATTTT
CASSLSGLSTDTQYF
>TRBJ2-3|TRBV5-1|NA|NA
TGCGCCAGCAATGAGGGTGACACAGATACGCAGTATTTT
CASNEGDTDTQYF